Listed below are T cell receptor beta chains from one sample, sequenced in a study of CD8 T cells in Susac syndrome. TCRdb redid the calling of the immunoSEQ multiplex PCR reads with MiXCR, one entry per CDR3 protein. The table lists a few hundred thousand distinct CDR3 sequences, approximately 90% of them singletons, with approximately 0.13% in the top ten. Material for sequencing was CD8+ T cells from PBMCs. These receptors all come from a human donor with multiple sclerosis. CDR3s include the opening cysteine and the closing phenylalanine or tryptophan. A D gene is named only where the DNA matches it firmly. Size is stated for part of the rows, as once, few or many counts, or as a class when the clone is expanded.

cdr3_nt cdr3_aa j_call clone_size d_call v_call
TGTGCCAGCAGACTTTCCGGGGGACGCTACGAGCAGTACTTC CASRLSGGRYEQYF TRBJ2-7 NA NA TRBV28
TGTGCCTGGGACGGGGGGCCAGATACGCAGTATTTT CAWDGGPDTQYF TRBJ2-3 NA NA TRBV30
TGTGCCAGTTCGTCACTCGGAGGGCGGTACTACGAGCAGTACTTC CASSSLGGRYYEQYF TRBJ2-7 NA NA TRBV6-5
TGTGCCAGTAGAAAGGAGTTTGAAGCTTTCTTT CASRKEFEAFF TRBJ1-1 NA NA TRBV19
TGTGCCAGTAGTATTCTAGCGGGAGCCTACGAGCAGTACTTC CASSILAGAYEQYF TRBJ2-7 NA TRBD2 TRBV19
TGCGCCAGCAGCCAAGGACGGGGCGGCCTTACCTCTGGAAACACCATATATTTT CASSQGRGGLTSGNTIYF TRBJ1-3 once NA TRBV4-1
TGTGCCAGCAGCTTGGCCCAAGAGACCCAGTACTTC CASSLAQETQYF TRBJ2-5 few NA TRBV5-6
TGCGCCAGCAGCCAAGTTTTACCGGGTGCGGATGAAATTCTTAACACCGGGGAGCTGTTTTTT CASSQVLPGADEILNTGELFF TRBJ2-2 NA NA TRBV4-3
TGTGCCAGCAGCTCCGGCCGGGACAGGGCTACCGGGGAGCTGTTTTTT CASSSGRDRATGELFF TRBJ2-2 NA TRBD1 TRBV7-6
TGCAGTGCCCGCACCAGTGACACTGAAGCTTTCTTT CSARTSDTEAFF TRBJ1-1 NA NA TRBV20-1
TGTGCCTGGAGGCCTCCTAAGGGGGTGGCCACTGAAGCTTTCTTT CAWRPPKGVATEAFF TRBJ1-1 NA NA TRBV30
TGTGCCAGCAGCGTAGGGAGCGGGATAACGAACGAGCAGTACTTC CASSVGSGITNEQYF TRBJ2-7 NA TRBD2 TRBV9
TGTGCCAGCAGTGAGGGGAACACCGGGGAGCTGTTTTTT CASSEGNTGELFF TRBJ2-2 NA NA TRBV6-4
TGTGCCAGTAGTATAATTCGGGGCACTGAAGCTTTCTTT CASSIIRGTEAFF TRBJ1-1 NA NA TRBV19
TGCAGTGCTTCGGGACATATGAACACTGAAGCTTTCTTT CSASGHMNTEAFF TRBJ1-1 once NA TRBV20-1